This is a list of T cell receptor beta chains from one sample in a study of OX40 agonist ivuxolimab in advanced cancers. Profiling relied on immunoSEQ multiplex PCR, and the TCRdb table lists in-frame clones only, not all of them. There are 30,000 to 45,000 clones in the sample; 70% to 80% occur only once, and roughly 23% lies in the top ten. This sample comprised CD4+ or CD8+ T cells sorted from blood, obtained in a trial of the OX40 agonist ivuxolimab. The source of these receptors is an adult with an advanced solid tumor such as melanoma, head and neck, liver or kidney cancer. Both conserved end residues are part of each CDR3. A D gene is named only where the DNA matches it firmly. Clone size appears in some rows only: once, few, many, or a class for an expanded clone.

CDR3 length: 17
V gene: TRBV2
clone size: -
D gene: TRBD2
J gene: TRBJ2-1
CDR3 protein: CASSELAELRELDEQFF
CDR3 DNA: TGTGCCAGCAGTGAGTTGGCCGAATTGCGGGAGTTGGATGAGCAGTTCTTC

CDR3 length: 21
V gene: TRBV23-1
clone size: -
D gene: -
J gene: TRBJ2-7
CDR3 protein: CASSRSIEMKRGRMTSYEQYF
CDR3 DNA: TGCGCCAGCAGTCGATCGATCGAAATGAAACGGGGGCGAATGACCTCCTACGAGCAGTACTTC

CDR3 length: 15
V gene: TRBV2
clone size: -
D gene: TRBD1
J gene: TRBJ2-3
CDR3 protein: CASGQGFFSGDTQYF
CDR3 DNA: TGTGCCAGCGGACAGGGATTTTTTTCAGGGGATACGCAGTATTTT

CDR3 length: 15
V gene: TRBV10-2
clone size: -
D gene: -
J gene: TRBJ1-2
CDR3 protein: CASSVIPRANYGYTF
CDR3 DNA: TGCGCCAGCAGTGTGATCCCAAGGGCTAACTATGGCTACACCTTC

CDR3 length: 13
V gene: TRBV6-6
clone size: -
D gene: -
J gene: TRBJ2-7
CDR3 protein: CASSPDWVYEQYF
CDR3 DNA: TGTGCCAGCAGTCCTGACTGGGTCTACGAGCAGTACTTC

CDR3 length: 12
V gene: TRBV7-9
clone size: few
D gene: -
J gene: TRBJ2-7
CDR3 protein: CASSFLGAEQYF
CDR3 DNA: TGTGCCAGCAGCTTTCTGGGGGCCGAGCAGTACTTC

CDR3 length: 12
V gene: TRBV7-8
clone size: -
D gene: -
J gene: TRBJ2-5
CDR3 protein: CASRLALETQYF
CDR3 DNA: TGTGCCAGCAGGCTAGCACTGGAGACCCAGTACTTC

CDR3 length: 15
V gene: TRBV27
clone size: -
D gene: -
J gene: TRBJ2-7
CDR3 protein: CASSFESGASYEQYF
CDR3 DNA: TGTGCCAGCAGTTTCGAATCAGGGGCCTCCTACGAGCAGTACTTC

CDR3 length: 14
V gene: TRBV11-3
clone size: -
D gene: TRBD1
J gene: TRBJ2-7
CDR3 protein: CASSPRGGFSEQYF
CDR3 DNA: TGTGCCAGCAGCCCTCGAGGGGGCTTCTCCGAGCAGTACTTC

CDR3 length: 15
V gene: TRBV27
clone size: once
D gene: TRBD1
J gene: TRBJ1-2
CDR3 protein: CASSLSGGLDYGYTF
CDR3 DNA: TGTGCCAGCAGTTTATCAGGGGGCCTAGACTATGGCTACACCTTC

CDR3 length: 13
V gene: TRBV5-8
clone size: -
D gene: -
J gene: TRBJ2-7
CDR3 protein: CASSLEYHWEQYF
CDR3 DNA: TGTGCCAGCAGCTTGGAATATCATTGGGAGCAGTACTTC

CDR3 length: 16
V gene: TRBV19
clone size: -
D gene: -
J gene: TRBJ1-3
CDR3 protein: CASRPPGLHSGNTIYF
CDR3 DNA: TGTGCCAGTAGGCCACCGGGACTCCACTCTGGAAACACCATATATTTT

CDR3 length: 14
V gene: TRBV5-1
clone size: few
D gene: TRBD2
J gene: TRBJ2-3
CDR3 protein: CASSLSGGEDTQYF
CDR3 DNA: TGCGCCAGCAGCTTGAGCGGGGGCGAAGATACGCAGTATTTT

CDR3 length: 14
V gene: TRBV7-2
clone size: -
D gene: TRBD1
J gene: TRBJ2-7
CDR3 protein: CASSFPGQFYEQYF
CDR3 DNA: TGTGCCAGCAGCTTCCCGGGACAGTTCTACGAGCAGTACTTC

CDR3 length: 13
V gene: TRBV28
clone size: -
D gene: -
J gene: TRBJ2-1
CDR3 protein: CASSLSPYNEQFF
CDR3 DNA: TGTGCCAGCAGTTTATCACCCTACAATGAGCAGTTCTTC

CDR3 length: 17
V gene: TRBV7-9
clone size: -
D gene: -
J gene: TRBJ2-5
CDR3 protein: CASSPQGPFRSQETQYF
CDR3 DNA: TGTGCCAGCAGCCCGCAGGGGCCCTTTAGGTCTCAGGAGACCCAGTACTTC

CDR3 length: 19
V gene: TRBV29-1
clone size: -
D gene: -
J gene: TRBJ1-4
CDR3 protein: CSVEDQSTQGFTGQEKLFF
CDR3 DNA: TGCAGCGTTGAAGACCAATCGACCCAGGGATTTACGGGCCAAGAAAAACTGTTTTTT

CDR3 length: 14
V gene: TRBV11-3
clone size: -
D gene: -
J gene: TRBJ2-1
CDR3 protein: CASSLEGGRGEQFF
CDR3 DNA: TGTGCCAGCAGCTTAGAGGGGGGGCGCGGTGAGCAGTTCTTC

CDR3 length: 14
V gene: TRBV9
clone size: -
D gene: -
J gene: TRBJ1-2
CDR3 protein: CASSPWEPHYGYTF
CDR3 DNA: TGTGCCAGCAGCCCCTGGGAACCACACTATGGCTACACCTTC

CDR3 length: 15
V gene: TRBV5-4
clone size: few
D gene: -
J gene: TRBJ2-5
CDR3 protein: CASSLAGAEQETQYF
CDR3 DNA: TGTGCCAGCAGCTTGGCCGGGGCGGAACAAGAGACCCAGTACTTC

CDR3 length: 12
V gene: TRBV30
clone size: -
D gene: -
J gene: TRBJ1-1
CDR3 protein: CAWTPSYTEAFF
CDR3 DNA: TGTGCCTGGACTCCTAGTTACACTGAAGCTTTCTTT

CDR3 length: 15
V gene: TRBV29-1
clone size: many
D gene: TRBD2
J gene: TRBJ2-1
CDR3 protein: CSVEGVLAGEVEQFF
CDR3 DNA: TGCAGCGTTGAAGGGGTACTAGCGGGAGAGGTTGAGCAGTTCTTC

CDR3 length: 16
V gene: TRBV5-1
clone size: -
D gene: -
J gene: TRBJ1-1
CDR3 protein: CASSLEGWGPNTEAFF
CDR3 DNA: TGCGCCAGCAGCTTGGAGGGGTGGGGACCGAACACTGAAGCTTTCTTT

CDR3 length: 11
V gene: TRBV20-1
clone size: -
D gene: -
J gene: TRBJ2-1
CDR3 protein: CSARYSNEQFF
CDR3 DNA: TGCAGTGCTAGATACTCCAATGAGCAGTTCTTC

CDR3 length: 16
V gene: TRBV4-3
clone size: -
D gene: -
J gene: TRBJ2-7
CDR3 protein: CASSQDWANFPYEQYF
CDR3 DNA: TGCGCCAGCAGCCAAGATTGGGCTAATTTTCCCTACGAGCAGTACTTC

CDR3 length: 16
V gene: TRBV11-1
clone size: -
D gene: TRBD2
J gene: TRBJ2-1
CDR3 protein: CASSLVGGSIYNEQFF
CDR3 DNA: TGTGCCAGCAGCTTAGTGGGCGGGAGTATCTACAATGAGCAGTTCTTC

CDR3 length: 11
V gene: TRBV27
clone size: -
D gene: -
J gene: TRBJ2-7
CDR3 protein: CASSRGNEQYF
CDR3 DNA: TGTGCCAGCAGTAGGGGGAACGAGCAGTACTTC

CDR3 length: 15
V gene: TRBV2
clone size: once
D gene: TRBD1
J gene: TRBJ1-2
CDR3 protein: CASRTLDRGDSGYTF
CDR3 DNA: TGTGCCAGCAGGACCCTGGACAGGGGGGACTCTGGCTACACCTTC